What follows are 23 T cell receptor beta chains derived from one specimen sequenced in a study of technical replicates of blood from a few donors. Assay: immunoSEQ multiplex PCR; the TCRdb copy retains only in-frame clones and omits some. The sample lists under 75,000 clones, 85% to 95% occurring once. Sequenced sample: PBMCs. These receptors came from a human donor in good health. Some clones in this sample may be carry-over from other donors' samples.

This CDR3 reads CASSNGGIEQYF. The CDR3 DNA reads as TGTGCCAGCAGCAATGGGGGGATTGAGCAGTACTTC. This sequence joins TRBV2 and TRBJ2-7, with D perhaps matching TRBD2 (6 bases). The length of the CDR3 is 12 residues. Germline V CDR1 and CDR2: SNHLY, FYNNEI. V lost 6 bases and J 7 bases, leaving 13 bases between the germline ends.

CDR3 DNA: TGTGCCAGCAGGAGGAGAGGCTCGAACACTGAAGCTTTCTTT. It encodes CASRRRGSNTEAFF. The genes are TRBV2 and TRBJ1-1, with no clear D. Germline-derived CDR1 and CDR2 are SNHLY and FYNNEI. Trimming removed 6 bases at V and 1 base at J, with 12 bases between. The CDR3 totals 14 residues.

CDR3 nucleotides: TGTGCCAGCAGCGTAGGGTGGGGCGGGAGGGCGGTCAATGAGCAGTTCTTC. This gives the protein CASSVGWGGRAVNEQFF. This rearrangement joins TRBV9 to TRBJ2-1; the match to TRBD2 covers 9 bases. Trimming cost V 0 bases and J 6 bases; bases outside gene matches: 10. This CDR3 region has 17 residues. Germline CDR1 SGDLS, CDR2 YYNGEE.

This clone was recorded once. This chain connects TRBV5-1 to TRBJ1-2, with TRBD1 as a possible D gene (5 bases). Trimming removed 4 bases from V and 3 bases from J, with 19 bases in between. The germline gives CDR1 SGHRS, CDR2 YFSETQ. There are 16 residues in the CDR3. The CDR3 DNA follows: TGCGCCAGCAGCGGGCAGGGTGTACCTTTGGACTATGGCTACACCTTC. The encoded protein is CASSGQGVPLDYGYTF. The full variable domain, rest sourced from reference TRBV5-1 and TRBJ1-2, is KAGVTQTPRYLIKTRGQQVTLSCSPISGHRSVSWYQQTPGQGLQFLFEYFSETQRNKGNFPGRFSGRQFSNSRSEMNVSTLELGDSALYLCASSGQGVPLDYGYTFGSGTRLTVV.

The chain recombines TRBV18 with TRBJ2-7; 7 nucleotides line up with TRBD2. Germline V gives CDR1 KGHSH, CDR2 LQKENI. The CDR3 is 14 amino acids. J lost 4 bases, V lost 0 bases, and 3 bases had no gene match. The CDR3 coding sequence is TGTGCCAGCTCACCACCGGGAGGGAAATACGAGCAGTACTTC. This sequence encodes CASSPPGGKYEQYF.

The V gene is TRBV9, the J gene TRBJ2-1; 8 positions agree with TRBD2. Germline trimming cut 4 bases from V and 6 bases from J; bases unmatched to any gene: 9. This CDR3 spans 15 amino acids. Germline CDR1 is SGDLS and CDR2 is YYNGEE. The CDR3 region is CASSLRSGSPNEQFF. DNA of the CDR3: TGTGCCAGCAGCCTTCGGAGCGGGAGCCCCAATGAGCAGTTCTTC.

The rearrangement uses TRBV6-1 and TRBJ1-5, with D possibly matching TRBD1 (6 bases). The germline gives CDR1 MNHNS, CDR2 SASEGT. The ends were cut back, 6 bases at V and 5 bases at J, with 14 bases in the middle. CDR3 length: 14 amino acids. The DNA of the CDR3 is TGTGCCAGCAGGCCTACAGGGATCGATCAGCCCCAGCATTTT. It yields the protein CASRPTGIDQPQHF.

The chain is built from TRBV7-2 and TRBJ1-1, with a weak D call TRBD1 (5 bases). Trimming pared 3 bases from V and 2 bases from J, leaving 10 bases between. The CDR3 consists of 14 residues. Germline CDR1 reads SGHTA; CDR2 reads FQGNSA. CDR3 sequence (DNA): TGTGCCAGCAGCTTCTGGACACCTAACACTGAAGCTTTCTTT. It yields the protein CASSFWTPNTEAFF.

This chain joins TRBV10-2 and TRBJ2-1; 9 bases are shared with TRBD2. CDR1 and CDR2 (germline): WSHSY, SAAADI. V gave up 4 bases and J gave up 8 bases; unmatched junction bases: 6. CDR3 size: 14 residues. This CDR3 reads CASSGAGGMDEQFF. The CDR3 DNA reads as TGCGCCAGCAGTGGTGCGGGGGGGATGGATGAGCAGTTCTTC.

The rearrangement uses TRBV5-1 and TRBJ2-2, with TRBD1 matching 10 bases. The germline V gene encodes CDR1 SGHRS and CDR2 YFSETQ. CDR3 length: 17 amino acids. V lost 4 bases, J lost 4 bases, and 10 bases stayed unmatched. CDR3 in DNA: TGCGCCAGCAGCCCGACAGGGGGCGTACGTAGCACCGGGGAGCTGTTTTTT. This sequence encodes CASSPTGGVRSTGELFF.

This chain joins TRBV9 and TRBJ1-3; no clear D. CDR3 length: 13 amino acids. The V gene lost 4 bases and the J gene lost 2 bases, with 7 bases spanning the gap. Per the germline V gene, CDR1 is SGDLS and CDR2 is YYNGEE. CDR3 residues: CASSIQTGNTIYF. The CDR3 DNA is TGTGCCAGCAGCATTCAGACTGGAAACACCATATATTTT.

The chain combines TRBV10-3 with TRBJ1-3, with D perhaps TRBD1 (6 bases). V lost 6 bases to trimming and J lost 0 bases, with 12 bases between them. Germline CDR1 is ENHRY and CDR2 is SYGVKD. The CDR3 length is 15 residues. The DNA for the CDR3 is TGTGCCATCAGCGAAACAGGGAGCTCTGGAAACACCATATATTTT. This sequence encodes CAISETGSSGNTIYF.

The gene calls are TRBV28 and TRBJ2-5; D is ambiguous. V was trimmed by 3 bases and J by 5 bases, leaving 10 bases between them. The CDR3 has 13 amino acids. The germline V gene encodes CDR1 MDHEN and CDR2 SYDVKM. This CDR3 is CASSFAIRETQYF. Written as DNA, the CDR3 is TGTGCCAGCAGTTTCGCAATTCGGGAGACCCAGTACTTC. Combining the CDR3 with reference TRBV28 and TRBJ2-5 gives the whole variable domain DVKVTQSSRYLVKRTGEKVFLECVQDMDHENMFWYRQDPGLGLRLIYFSYDVKMKEKGDIPEGYSVSREKKERFSLILESASTNQTSMYLCASSFAIRETQYFGPGTRLLVL.

The chain has TRBV6-4 and TRBJ1-5; 9 bases map to TRBD1. Germline loops: CDR1 MRHNA, CDR2 SNTAGT. After removal of 2 bases from V and 1 base from J, the junction contained 15 bases not matched to a gene. The CDR3 is made up of 20 amino acids. The CDR3 is CASSDPTPQGAVVSNQPQHF. The CDR3 region has the DNA TGTGCCAGCAGTGACCCAACTCCACAGGGGGCTGTTGTAAGCAATCAGCCCCAGCATTTT.

V usage is TRBV7-2 and J usage is TRBJ2-7; D gene ambiguous. The ends were cut back, 6 bases at V and 3 bases at J, with 18 bases in the middle. The CDR3 totals 15 residues. Germline V gives CDR1 SGHTA, CDR2 FQGNSA. This chain's CDR3 is CASRVDVSPVYEQYF. The CDR3, as DNA: TGTGCCAGCAGGGTGGATGTTAGCCCAGTCTACGAGCAGTACTTC.

The V and J genes are TRBV7-9 and TRBJ1-1; D unresolved. The CDR3 has 14 amino acids. In germline, CDR1 is SEHNR, CDR2 FQNEAQ (reference sequence). V dropped 1 base and J dropped 0 bases, with 6 bases sitting between them. The CDR3 bases are TGTGCCAGCAGCTTAGGTTCAGTGAACACTGAAGCTTTCTTT. This codes for CASSLGSVNTEAFF.

This clone was detected only once. The rearrangement joins TRBV6-1 to TRBJ1-1; D is possibly TRBD1 (6 bases). Germline V gives CDR1 MNHNS, CDR2 SASEGT. Trimming stripped 6 bases from V and 0 bases from J, with 11 bases between. The CDR3 has 14 amino acids. The CDR3 DNA sequence: TGTGCCAGCAGCGACAGGAGTCTGAACACTGAAGCTTTCTTT. Encoded protein: CASSDRSLNTEAFF.

The chain has TRBV7-3 and TRBJ2-2; a possible D gene is TRBD2 (7 bases). Deletions cut 2 bases from V and 3 bases from J, with 10 bases between. Germline V gene data show CDR1 as SGHTA and CDR2 as FQGTGA. This CDR3 is built from 15 residues. This CDR3 is CASSLEGGDTGELFF. The CDR3 region has the DNA TGTGCCAGCAGCTTAGAGGGGGGGGACACCGGGGAGCTGTTTTTT.

The chain has TRBV10-3 and TRBJ2-7; D is unresolved. Germline V gene data show CDR1 as ENHRY and CDR2 as SYGVKD. V lost 4 bases and J 2 bases, leaving 9 bases between the germline ends. The length of the CDR3 is 13 residues. The CDR3 DNA reads as TGTGCCATCAGTGTCGGTCAAACCTACGAGCAGTACTTC. Amino acid sequence: CAISVGQTYEQYF.

The V and J genes are TRBV7-2 and TRBJ1-2; D remains ambiguous. CDR3 length: 14 amino acids. Germline V lookup: CDR1 SGHTA, CDR2 FQGNSA. V was clipped by 5 bases and J by 3 bases, with 13 bases between them. The CDR3, as DNA: TGTGCCAGCAGCAGACCCCCGGGAGACTATGGCTACACCTTC. This gives the protein CASSRPPGDYGYTF.

For the CDR3, the DNA is TGTGCCAGCTCACAAGGACAGGGGGCCACCTACGAGCAGTACTTC. Encoded protein: CASSQGQGATYEQYF. The chain couples TRBV18 to TRBJ2-7, with 11 nucleotides matching TRBD1. The CDR3 has 15 residues. Germline V gene sequence: CDR1 KGHSH, CDR2 LQKENI. Germline trimming cut 4 bases from V and 2 bases from J; bases unmatched to any gene: 4.

V gene TRBV6-5 combines with J gene TRBJ2-7; 9 nucleotides align to TRBD2. Per germline, CDR1 MNHEY and CDR2 SVGAGI. The CDR3 consists of 16 residues. V was clipped by 0 bases and J by 0 bases; unmatched bases: 3. The CDR3 DNA sequence: TGTGCCAGCAGTTACTCTGCGGGAGGGAGCTCCTACGAGCAGTACTTC. Protein sequence: CASSYSAGGSSYEQYF.

The chain combines TRBV18 with TRBJ1-3, with D maybe TRBD1 (5 bases). CDR1 KGHSH and CDR2 LQKENI come from the germline V gene. The CDR3 extends over 17 amino acids. Trimming took 2 bases from V and 2 from J, leaving 16 bases between them. The CDR3 DNA follows: TGTGCCAGCTCACCAACACCCCAGGGCTTGGCTGGAAACACCATATATTTT. As protein: CASSPTPQGLAGNTIYF. Supplemented by reference TRBV18 and TRBJ1-3, the full variable domain reads NAGVMQNPRHLVRRRGQEARLRCSPMKGHSHVYWYRQLPEEGLKFMVYLQKENIIDESGMPKERFSAEFPKEGPSILRIQQVVRGDSAAYFCASSPTPQGLAGNTIYFGEGSWLTVV.